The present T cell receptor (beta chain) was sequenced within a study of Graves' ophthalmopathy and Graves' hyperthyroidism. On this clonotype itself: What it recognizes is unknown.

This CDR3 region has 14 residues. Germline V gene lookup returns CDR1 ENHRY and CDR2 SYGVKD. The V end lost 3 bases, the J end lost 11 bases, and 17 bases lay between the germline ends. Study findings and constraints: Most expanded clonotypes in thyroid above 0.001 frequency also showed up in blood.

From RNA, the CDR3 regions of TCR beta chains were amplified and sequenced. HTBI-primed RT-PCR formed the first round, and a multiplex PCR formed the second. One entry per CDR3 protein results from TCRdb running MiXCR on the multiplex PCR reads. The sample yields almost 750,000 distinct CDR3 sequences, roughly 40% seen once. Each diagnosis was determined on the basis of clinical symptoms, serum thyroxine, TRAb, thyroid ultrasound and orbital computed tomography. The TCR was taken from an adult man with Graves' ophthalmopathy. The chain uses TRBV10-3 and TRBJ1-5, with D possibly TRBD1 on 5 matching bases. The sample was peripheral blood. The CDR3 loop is CAISDVGVYSTQHF. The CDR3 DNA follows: TGTGCCATCAGTGATGTGGGGGTGTATTCTACCCAGCATTTT.